This TCR beta chain appears in the sequencing data of a study of CD8 T cells in Susac syndrome (dated by TCRdb to the late 2010s). In terms of the full investigation: Repertoire sequencing was used to test whether CD8+ T cell activation and differentiation in Susac syndrome was antigen driven. The study compared CD8+ T cell repertoire clonality among approximately twelve healthy donors, about 14 Susac syndrome patients and some 16 multiple sclerosis patients.

Details on this clonotype: This receptor's antigen is unknown. Base quality data are lacking; no much larger clone is found one base away.

RNA was extracted with the RNeasy kit and roughly 0.45 to 1 ug was reverse transcribed using random hexamers. The immunoSEQ multiplex PCR assay, covering 54 Vbeta and 13 Jbeta segments, was used to amplify TCR beta CDR3 regions. To correct PCR amplification bias, a synthetic template baseline was used for both primer optimization and computational correction. In the paper's pipeline: Only productive sequences were kept, with reads annotated to V, D and J genes according to IMGT and analyzed in immunoSEQ Analyzer. Clonality was calculated as one minus the Shannon entropy normalized by log2 of the number of productive unique sequences. Public and private clones were assessed among the 100 most prevalent clones of each patient and control. Susac-specific clones were defined as absent from healthy and MS cohorts, around 980 published viral clones and other ImmuneACCESS disease sequences. TCRdb cleaned the public reads at Q25 with fastp, built clones with MiXCR and kept in-frame beta chains. Rows are unified per CDR3 protein, each entry keeping the most common DNA and genes. TCRdb, rather than the study authors, made the V and J calls. In this sample the table shows about 180,000 distinct CDR3 sequences, around 96% of which occur a single time. The ten largest clones capture about 0.15% of the sample.

The paper as a whole reports these results and caveats: The study acknowledged that relatively few individuals were included in the TCR sequencing and HLA analysis.

CDR1 MDHEN and CDR2 SYDVKM are derived from the germline V gene. V was cut back by 8 bases and J by 3 bases, leaving a gap of 14 bases between them. The CDR3 holds 13 amino acids from the cysteine to the phenylalanine. Only the CDR3 DNA stays, 39 bases, in frame from base 1. Peripheral blood CD8+ and CD4+ T cells from healthy donors, Susac syndrome patients and multiple sclerosis patients were profiled by high-throughput TCR beta sequencing. Multiple sclerosis controls were treatment-naive patients with stable or active relapsing-remitting disease fulfilling revised McDonald criteria. CD8+ TEMRA cells were enriched by FACS, while bulk CD8+ and CD4+ T cells were purified by magnetic negative isolation. Blood was drawn into EDTA tubes, processed within 24 hours, and PBMCs were isolated by density gradient centrifugation. PBMCs intended for TCR sequencing were cryopreserved in liquid nitrogen and were subsequently thawed in a 37 degrees C water bath. The sorted or isolated CD4+, CD8+ and CD8+ TEMRA cells reached a purity of at least 90%.

The chain is assembled from TRBV28 and TRBJ2-7; the best D guess is TRBD1, with 6 bases matching. The origin of this receptor is a human donor with multiple sclerosis. Sequenced: CD8+ T cells from PBMCs. The sequenced DNA: TGTGCCAGCCGCTACCCCAGGGGCTACGAGCAGTACTTC. Its protein product is CASRYPRGYEQYF.